The next 30 T cell receptor beta chains were all read from a single sample in a study of CD8 T cells in Susac syndrome. The RNA, about 0.45 to 1 ug, was put through reverse transcription using random hexamers. TCRdb analysed the immunoSEQ multiplex PCR reads with MiXCR anew, one entry per CDR3 protein. Altogether 80,000 or so distinct CDR3 sequences are present, about 93% being singletons, with the ten largest covering 0.4% to 0.55%. Source material: CD4+ T cells from PBMCs. The receptors were sampled from a human donor with Susac syndrome.

J is TRBJ2-1 and V is TRBV7-9; D not certain. Per germline, CDR1 SEHNR and CDR2 FQNEAQ (reference sequence). Trimming removed 6 bases from V and 7 bases from J, with 13 bases in between. The CDR3 is made up of 13 amino acids. In DNA, the CDR3 is TGTGCCAGCAGTCCTCCCGCAAAGAATGAGCAGTTCTTC. This sequence encodes CASSPPAKNEQFF.

The chain uses TRBV5-1 and TRBJ2-7; TRBD2 aligns across 7 bases. After removal of 4 bases from V and 3 bases from J, the junction contained 4 bases not matched to a gene. Germline V gives CDR1 SGHRS, CDR2 YFSETQ. This CDR3 comprises 13 residues. The CDR3 sequence is CASSTRGGYEQYF. DNA for the CDR3: TGCGCCAGCAGCACCCGCGGGGGCTACGAGCAGTACTTC.

This chain uses TRBV6-1 with TRBJ2-5; D remains unclear. The germline CDR1 and CDR2 sequences are MNHNS and SASEGT. The V and J ends lost 5 bases and 2 bases respectively, with 9 bases between them. This CDR3 spans 13 amino acids. The CDR3 DNA follows: TGTGCCAGCAGTTTCCGGGTTCAAGAGACCCAGTACTTC. This codes for CASSFRVQETQYF.

The chain recombines TRBV14 with TRBJ2-2; a possible D gene is TRBD2 (6 bases). There are 16 residues in the CDR3. Trimming removed 3 bases at V and 7 bases at J, with 18 bases between. Germline V CDR1 and CDR2: SGHDN, FVKESK. CDR3 region: CASSHRSGLQSGELFF. CDR3 sequence (DNA): TGTGCCAGCAGCCATCGGAGCGGGCTGCAGAGCGGGGAGCTGTTTTTT.

This CDR3 is CASSFDSNQPQHF. The CDR3 region has the DNA TGTGCCAGCAGCTTCGATAGCAATCAGCCCCAGCATTTT. The chain employs TRBV6-5 and TRBJ1-5; D remains unclear. Trimming stripped 6 bases from V and 0 bases from J, with 6 bases between. The germline V gene encodes CDR1 MNHEY and CDR2 SVGAGI. The CDR3 runs 13 residues.

The rearrangement links TRBV2 to TRBJ2-5; D might be TRBD1 or TRBD2, each matching 5 bases. The germline V gene encodes CDR1 SNHLY and CDR2 FYNNEI. This CDR3 is built from 15 residues. The V end was cut by 7 bases, the J end by 2 bases, with 17 bases between. The CDR3: CASKVEQGPQETQYF. DNA of the CDR3: TGTGCCAGCAAGGTAGAGCAGGGACCTCAAGAGACCCAGTACTTC.

The genes are TRBV7-9 and TRBJ1-2, with D possibly TRBD1 on 6 matching bases. The germline V gene encodes CDR1 SEHNR and CDR2 FQNEAQ (reference sequence). This CDR3 is 13 amino acids long. Trimming shortened V by 1 base and J by 7 bases, and 10 bases separated the two germline ends. The CDR3 bases are TGTGCCAGCAGCTTAGACAGGGTGTCTGGCTACACCTTC. Residues: CASSLDRVSGYTF. Supplemented by reference TRBV7-9 and TRBJ1-2, the full variable domain reads DTGVSQNPRHKITKRGQNVTFRCDPISEHNRLYWYRQTLGQGPEFLTYFQNEAQLEKSRLLSDRFSAERPKGSFSTLEIQRTEQGDSAMYLCASSLDRVSGYTFGSGTRLTVV.

The chain couples TRBV27 to TRBJ2-5, with TRBD1 matching 8 bases. Germline CDR1 MNHEY, CDR2 SMNVEV (reference sequence). Trimming removed 6 bases from V and 2 bases from J; junction bases left unmatched: 11. The CDR3 sequence is 16 residues long. CDR3 protein: CASSETGTGVQETQYF. The CDR3 DNA reads TGTGCCAGCAGCGAGACCGGGACAGGTGTACAAGAGACCCAGTACTTC.

This sequence joins TRBV29-1 and TRBJ1-2; D remains unclear. The V gene lost 0 bases and the J gene lost 4 bases, with 12 bases spanning the gap. The length of the CDR3 is 14 residues. Germline values: CDR1 SQVTM, CDR2 ANQGSEA. The CDR3 here is CSVEEDGRSYGYTF. The CDR3 DNA reads TGCAGCGTTGAAGAGGACGGACGGTCCTATGGCTACACCTTC.

The table lists this clonotype with a count of one. V and J are TRBV15 and TRBJ2-7; D gene ambiguous. V shed 3 bases and J shed 9 bases, with 12 bases lying between them. Germline V gives CDR1 LNHNV, CDR2 YYDKDF (reference sequence). The CDR3 runs to 12 residues. DNA for the CDR3: TGTGCCACCAGCAGCGCCTCATCAAGGCAGTACTTC. Its translation: CATSSASSRQYF.

The V call is TRBV7-6, the J call TRBJ2-7, with 8 bases matching TRBD2. The germline V gene encodes CDR1 SGHVS and CDR2 FNYEAQ. Germline trimming cut 5 bases from V and 3 bases from J; bases unmatched to any gene: 6. This CDR3 has 14 residues. The CDR3 DNA follows: TGTGCCAGCAGCCTAGATGCGGGGGGCTACGAGCAGTACTTC. It translates to CASSLDAGGYEQYF.

This rearrangement joins TRBV6-1 to TRBJ2-3; D is uncertain. The CDR3 consists of 13 residues. The V end lost 4 bases, the J end lost 4 bases, and 9 bases lay between the germline ends. Per germline, CDR1 MNHNS and CDR2 SASEGT. The CDR3 is CASSVAVADTQYF. Here the CDR3 DNA reads TGTGCCAGCAGTGTGGCAGTAGCAGATACGCAGTATTTT.

V and J are TRBV7-8 and TRBJ1-4; no reliable D call. Trimming removed 2 bases at V and 0 bases at J, with 4 bases between. CDR1 is SGHVS and CDR2 is FQNEAQ in the germline V gene. This CDR3 spans 14 amino acids. CDR3 amino acids: CASSLQPTNEKLFF. The CDR3 bases are TGTGCCAGCAGCTTACAGCCAACTAATGAAAAACTGTTTTTT. Combining the CDR3 with reference TRBV7-8 and TRBJ1-4 gives the whole variable domain GAGVSQSPRYKVAKRGQDVALRCDPISGHVSLFWYQQALGQGPEFLTYFQNEAQLDKSGLPSDRFFAERPEGSVSTLKIQRTQQEDSAVYLCASSLQPTNEKLFFGSGTQLSVL.

This chain links TRBV20-1 with TRBJ1-5; D perhaps matches TRBD1 (5 bases). This CDR3 is 16 amino acids long. Germline V gives CDR1 DFQATT, CDR2 SNEGSKA (reference sequence). Trimming pared 0 bases from V and 3 bases from J, leaving 15 bases between. The CDR3 DNA follows: TGCAGTGCTAGAGAACCCTGGGCCAGGGACAATCAGCCCCAGCATTTT. Translating it yields CSAREPWARDNQPQHF.

The chain uses TRBV5-1 and TRBJ1-1; no firm D call. The V end was cut by 5 bases, the J end by 4 bases, with 12 bases between. Germline V lookup: CDR1 SGHRS, CDR2 YFSETQ. CDR3 length: 13 residues. The CDR3 region is CASSQQAFTEAFF. The CDR3 region has the DNA TGCGCCAGCAGTCAGCAGGCGTTCACTGAAGCTTTCTTT. The full variable domain, rest sourced from reference TRBV5-1 and TRBJ1-1, is KAGVTQTPRYLIKTRGQQVTLSCSPISGHRSVSWYQQTPGQGLQFLFEYFSETQRNKGNFPGRFSGRQFSNSRSEMNVSTLELGDSALYLCASSQQAFTEAFFGQGTRLTVV.

This clonotype was seen a single time. The CDR3 DNA reads as TGTGCCAGCAGAGTAGACCCGGGACTAGCGACCAATGAGCAGTTCTTC. It yields the protein CASRVDPGLATNEQFF. This chain connects TRBV6-2 or TRBV6-3 to TRBJ2-1; 10 positions match TRBD2. Unmatched junction bases numbered 11, after V lost 6 bases and J lost 6 bases. The CDR3 extends over 16 amino acids. Germline assignment: CDR1 MNHEY and CDR2 SVGEGT.

This sequence joins TRBV20-1 and TRBJ2-3, with D possibly being TRBD1 (6 bases). The CDR3 is made up of 12 amino acids. Trimming cost V 5 bases and J 1 base, with 7 bases left between them. Germline V gene sequence: CDR1 DFQATT, CDR2 SNEGSKA (reference sequence). CDR3 loop: CSAGTRTDTQYF. The CDR3 nucleotides are TGCAGTGCTGGGACACGCACAGATACGCAGTATTTT.

V is TRBV6-7 and J is TRBJ1-1, with 8 bases matching TRBD1. TRBV6-7 is an open reading frame whose function is uncertain. V dropped 2 bases and J dropped 3; count of bases not matched to a gene: 5. The CDR3 extends over 15 amino acids. Written as DNA, the CDR3 is TGTGCCAGCAGTTACAGGACAGGGTCCCACACTGAAGCTTTCTTT. Translating it yields CASSYRTGSHTEAFF.

This chain links TRBV18 with TRBJ1-2, with D possibly being TRBD1 (6 bases). Germline lookup yields CDR1 KGHSH and CDR2 LQKENI. V lost 8 bases, J lost 8 bases, and 18 bases lay in between. The CDR3 has 13 residues. For the CDR3, the DNA is TGTGCCAGCACTTCACTGAATGGGGGCGGCTACACCTTC. This sequence encodes CASTSLNGGGYTF.

This clonotype was seen just once. The J gene is TRBJ2-1, the V gene TRBV10-3; maybe TRBD2 (6 bases). Trimming pared 8 bases from V and 9 bases from J, leaving 8 bases between. CDR3 size: 10 residues. Germline values: CDR1 ENHRY, CDR2 SYGVKD. DNA of the CDR3: TGTGCCATCGGGCGGGGTGAGCAGTTCTTC. Translation: CAIGRGEQFF.

The gene calls are TRBV7-9 and TRBJ1-5; no clear D. The CDR3 has 12 amino acids. CDR1 is SEHNR and CDR2 is FQNEAQ in the germline V gene (reference sequence). V lost 5 bases, J lost 3 bases, and 5 bases lay in between. DNA of the CDR3: TGTGCCAGCAGCGCCTTCAATCAGCCCCAGCATTTT. Its translation: CASSAFNQPQHF.

The chain carries TRBV6-5 and TRBJ1-2; TRBD1 might be the D (6 bases). Between the trimmed V and J ends, which lost 2 bases and 6 bases, there was a span of 16 bases. This CDR3 comprises 15 residues. CDR1 and CDR2 (germline): MNHEY, SVGAGI. The CDR3 sequence is CASSYGLNTGNGYTF. As DNA, the CDR3 is TGTGCCAGCAGTTACGGCCTCAATACAGGGAATGGCTACACCTTC.

This clonotype was recorded only once. V gene TRBV20-1 combines with J gene TRBJ1-1, with D unresolved. The CDR3 totals 15 residues. The V gene lost 0 bases and the J gene lost 5 bases, with 16 bases spanning the gap. Germline CDR1 is DFQATT and CDR2 is SNEGSKA (reference sequence). In DNA form, the CDR3 reads TGCAGTGCTAGAGACCTTAGGTGGCCGAATACTGAAGCTTTCTTT. This sequence encodes CSARDLRWPNTEAFF.

This clonotype has just one count. The chain is built from TRBV12-5 and TRBJ1-2; the D gene is possibly TRBD1 (5 bases). The length of the CDR3 is 14 residues. Germline V gene sequence: CDR1 LGHNT, CDR2 FRNRAP. The germline V and J ends were trimmed by 5 bases and 5 bases, with 15 bases remaining between them. This chain's CDR3 is CASGPSGGGYGYTF. As DNA, the CDR3 is TGTGCTAGTGGTCCCTCTGGGGGAGGATATGGCTACACCTTC. Combining the CDR3 with reference TRBV12-5 and TRBJ1-2 gives the whole variable domain DARVTQTPRHKVTEMGQEVTMRCQPILGHNTVFWYRQTMMQGLELLAYFRNRAPLDDSGMPKDRFSAEMPDATLATLKIQPSEPRDSAVYFCASGPSGGGYGYTFGSGTRLTVV.

This clonotype was detected only once. The rearrangement uses TRBV7-8 and TRBJ2-3; 7 bases agree with TRBD1. CDR3 size: 15 residues. From germline, CDR1 is SGHVS and CDR2 FQNEAQ. J gave up 4 bases and V 8 bases, and 12 bases lay outside the gene matches. CDR3: CASCRQGSISDTQYF. The CDR3 nucleotides are TGTGCCAGCTGCCGACAGGGCTCGATTTCAGATACGCAGTATTTT. Complete variable domain (other parts from reference TRBV7-8 and TRBJ2-3): GAGVSQSPRYKVAKRGQDVALRCDPISGHVSLFWYQQALGQGPEFLTYFQNEAQLDKSGLPSDRFFAERPEGSVSTLKIQRTQQEDSAVYLCASCRQGSISDTQYFGPGTRLTVL.

This chain connects TRBV6-1 to TRBJ1-4, with 8 bases aligning to TRBD1. The CDR3 extends over 14 amino acids. Losses at the gene ends were 6 bases for V and 6 bases for J; bases not matched to a gene: 6. Germline CDR1 reads MNHNS; CDR2 reads SASEGT. The CDR3 protein is CASRPGQVDEKLFF. DNA for the CDR3: TGTGCCAGCAGACCGGGACAGGTCGATGAAAAACTGTTTTTT.

This sequence joins TRBV5-1 and TRBJ2-1, with D possibly being TRBD2 (5 bases). Per germline, CDR1 SGHRS and CDR2 YFSETQ. Between the trimmed V and J ends, which lost 1 base and 7 bases, there was a span of 12 bases. The CDR3 loop spans 14 amino acids. The CDR3 sequence: CASSLRVAINEQFF. The CDR3 DNA reads as TGCGCCAGCAGCTTGAGGGTAGCGATAAATGAGCAGTTCTTC.

V usage is TRBV4-2 and J usage is TRBJ1-2; 8 bases are a match to TRBD1. Germline V CDR1 and CDR2: LGHNA, YNFKEQ. Trimming at V came to 2 bases and at J to 6 bases, leaving 14 bases not matched to a gene. This CDR3 comprises 17 residues. CDR3: CASSQPAGGGERNGYTF. CDR3 nucleotides: TGTGCCAGCAGCCAACCTGCAGGGGGCGGGGAGCGAAATGGCTACACCTTC.

The V gene is TRBV6-5, the J gene TRBJ2-1, with a tentative D call TRBD1 (6 bases). V lost 4 bases to trimming and J lost 0 bases, with 10 bases between them. The CDR3 length is 15 residues. Germline loops: CDR1 MNHEY, CDR2 SVGAGI. In nucleotides, the CDR3 is TGTGCCAGCAGTTCCAGGGGCGACTCCTACAATGAGCAGTTCTTC. It yields the protein CASSSRGDSYNEQFF.

The chain employs TRBV5-1 and TRBJ2-7; D gene ambiguous. Germline V lookup: CDR1 SGHRS, CDR2 YFSETQ. V was trimmed by 0 bases and J by 1 base, leaving 8 bases between them. This CDR3 comprises 14 residues. CDR3 nucleotide sequence: TGCGCCAGCAGCTTGGAGGACGTATCCTACGAGCAGTACTTC. Protein sequence: CASSLEDVSYEQYF. The full variable domain, its missing parts supplied by reference TRBV5-1 and TRBJ2-7, is KAGVTQTPRYLIKTRGQQVTLSCSPISGHRSVSWYQQTPGQGLQFLFEYFSETQRNKGNFPGRFSGRQFSNSRSEMNVSTLELGDSALYLCASSLEDVSYEQYFGPGTRLTVT.